The 31 T cell receptor beta chains in this list originate from one sample, sequenced in a study of shared clonotypes between healthy human individuals. Clones were read by immunoSEQ multiplex PCR, and TCRdb kept only the in-frame ones, dropping some. The sample includes about 2.4 million clones, roughly nine tenths of them seen just once. The sequenced sample was naive CD4+ T cells sorted from blood. Subset noted: CD45RA+ positively selected. Receptors originate from a man aged 18-30 years in good health.

This chain's CDR3 is CASSLVGYTITDTQYF. DNA of the CDR3: TGTGCCAGCAGCTTGGTGGGATATACAATCACAGATACGCAGTATTTT. The rearrangement uses TRBV5-4 and TRBJ2-3; D unclear. The CDR3 spans 16 residues. CDR1 is SGHNT and CDR2 is YYREEE in the germline V gene (reference sequence). With 0 bases removed from V and 2 bases from J, the gap between germline ends came to 13 bases.

The chain combines TRBV10-3 with TRBJ2-3; TRBD2 agrees at 7 bases. The CDR3 sequence is 14 residues long. CDR1 ENHRY and CDR2 SYGVKD come from the germline V gene. The V segment lost 10 bases and the J segment 2 bases; nucleotides outside the gene matches: 9. CDR3 DNA sequence: TGTGCCAGACGCTTTGCGGGAGACACAGATACGCAGTATTTT. Translation: CARRFAGDTDTQYF.

The CDR3 is CASSESPGRWILAGGTENIQYF. DNA for the CDR3: TGTGCCAGCAGTGAATCGCCCGGGCGATGGATTCTAGCGGGAGGGACAGAAAACATTCAGTACTTC. The chain joins TRBV6-1 to TRBJ2-4, with 12 bases identical to TRBD2. With 2 bases clipped from V and 5 bases from J, the junction kept 22 bases outside the gene matches. This CDR3 has 22 amino acids. CDR1 and CDR2 from the germline V gene are MNHNS and SASEGT.

This chain connects TRBV18 to TRBJ1-3, with 7 bases identical to TRBD1. There are 16 residues in the CDR3. V lost 2 bases and J lost 5; bases outside the gene matches: 9. CDR1 and CDR2 (germline): KGHSH, LQKENI. The CDR3 reads CASSPSSGQLRNTIYF. DNA for the CDR3: TGTGCCAGCTCACCATCTTCGGGACAGCTGAGAAACACCATATATTTT.

V and J are TRBV29-1 and TRBJ2-7; 7 bases fit TRBD2. The CDR3 is 13 amino acids. Per the germline V gene, CDR1 is SQVTM and CDR2 is ANQGSEA. V lost 6 bases, J lost 2 bases, and 7 bases stayed unmatched. The CDR3 sequence is CSVGAGPAYEQYF. Written as DNA, the CDR3 is TGCAGCGTGGGAGCGGGGCCAGCCTACGAGCAGTACTTC.

The CDR3 region has the DNA TGTGCCAGCAGCGTGGACGGTAGGGACGGGTACGAGCAGTACTTC. Encoded protein: CASSVDGRDGYEQYF. The rearrangement links TRBV9 to TRBJ2-7, with D tentatively TRBD1 or TRBD2 (5 bases each). From germline, CDR1 is SGDLS and CDR2 YYNGEE. The V end lost 2 bases, the J end lost 4 bases, and 16 bases lay between the germline ends. CDR3 length equals 15 residues.

The V call is TRBV6-1, the J call TRBJ2-1; TRBD2 agrees at 10 bases. Germline values: CDR1 MNHNS, CDR2 SASEGT. This CDR3 is 17 amino acids long. V shed 2 bases, J shed 3 bases, and the junction held 7 bases outside the gene matches. CDR3 DNA: TGTGCCAGCAGTGAATGGACAGGACTAGCGGTCTACAATGAGCAGTTCTTC. Translated: CASSEWTGLAVYNEQFF.

The V gene is TRBV7-9, the J gene TRBJ2-2; 8 nucleotides agree with TRBD1. Germline lookup yields CDR1 SEHNR and CDR2 FQNEAQ (reference sequence). Germline trimming cut 5 bases from V and 1 base from J; bases unmatched to any gene: 3. The length of the CDR3 is 15 residues. The CDR3 DNA is TGTGCCAGCAGCACGGACAGGGAGAACACCGGGGAGCTGTTTTTT. This gives the protein CASSTDRENTGELFF.

DNA of the CDR3: TGTGCCAGCTCACCGGGACGACCCTCTGGAAACACCATATATTTT. The encoded protein is CASSPGRPSGNTIYF. The chain employs TRBV18 and TRBJ1-3; D is perhaps TRBD1 (5 bases). CDR3 length: 15 residues. Germline CDR1 KGHSH, CDR2 LQKENI. V lost 3 bases, J lost 0 bases, and 9 bases lay in between.

This chain links TRBV7-2 with TRBJ2-7; 7 nucleotides line up with TRBD1. The germline V gene encodes CDR1 SGHTA and CDR2 FQGNSA. V dropped 2 bases and J dropped 8; count of bases not matched to a gene: 12. This CDR3 contains 15 residues. CDR3 nucleotide sequence: TGTGCCAGCAGCTTACAGGAAGGGGGCGGACGCAAGCAGTACTTC. It encodes CASSLQEGGGRKQYF.

About this clone itself: At the DNA level, this CDR3 is encoded by other sequences in the same sample as well. The chain carries TRBV11-2 and TRBJ2-7; perhaps TRBD2 as D (6 bases). Per germline, CDR1 SGHAT and CDR2 FQNNGV. This CDR3 is 13 amino acids long. V lost 5 bases and J lost 4, with 12 bases in between. This CDR3 is CASSLGLTYEQYF. Written as DNA, the CDR3 is TGTGCCAGCAGCCTGGGACTCACGTACGAGCAGTACTTC.

The genes are TRBV5-1 and TRBJ2-3, with TRBD1 matching over 9 bases. The ends lost 3 bases at V and 4 bases at J; junction bases unmatched: 12. Germline values: CDR1 SGHRS, CDR2 YFSETQ. CDR3 length: 17 amino acids. The CDR3 DNA sequence: TGCGCCAGCAGCTCCACTGGGACAGGGAGGCCCGCAGATACGCAGTATTTT. Its translation: CASSSTGTGRPADTQYF.

This chain uses TRBV9 with TRBJ2-3; TRBD2 might be the D (5 bases). Deletions cut 9 bases from V and 0 bases from J, with 8 bases between. CDR1 is SGDLS, CDR2 YYNGEE, per germline. The CDR3 is made up of 12 amino acids. This CDR3 is CATSGSTDTQYF. In DNA form, the CDR3 reads TGTGCCACGAGCGGAAGCACAGATACGCAGTATTTT.

CDR3 amino acids: CASSLTGGIGTGELFF. DNA for the CDR3: TGCGCCAGCAGCTTGACAGGGGGAATCGGCACCGGGGAGCTGTTTTTT. This chain uses TRBV5-1 with TRBJ2-2; TRBD1 matches at 8 bases. This CDR3 is 16 amino acids long. Germline V gene data show CDR1 as SGHRS and CDR2 as YFSETQ. V trimming: 1 base; J trimming: 4 bases; junction bases outside the gene matches: 6.

This chain links TRBV5-1 with TRBJ1-1, with no clear D. The CDR3 contains 16 residues. Germline CDR1 and CDR2: SGHRS and YFSETQ. The V end was cut by 2 bases, the J end by 0 bases, with 14 bases between. CDR3 in amino acids: CASSLSEGAVNTEAFF. The CDR3 coding sequence is TGCGCCAGCAGCTTATCTGAGGGAGCGGTGAACACTGAAGCTTTCTTT.

V is TRBV10-3 and J is TRBJ2-1; 8 bases align to TRBD2. The CDR3 sequence is 16 residues long. After removal of 4 bases from V and 6 bases from J, the junction contained 11 bases not matched to a gene. Germline V lookup: CDR1 ENHRY, CDR2 SYGVKD. The CDR3 here is CAISAGSGSVVNEQFF. CDR3 nucleotides: TGTGCCATCAGTGCGGGGAGCGGGAGCGTAGTCAATGAGCAGTTCTTC.

This chain links TRBV27 with TRBJ2-5; 10 positions agree with TRBD1. The J call may be wrong; the DNA end is better matched by TRBJ2-7. The CDR3 totals 12 residues. Germline V gene sequence: CDR1 MNHEY, CDR2 SMNVEV (reference sequence). CDR3 loop: CATRTGGYEQYF. For the CDR3, the DNA is TGTGCCACCCGGACAGGGGGCTACGAGCAGTACTTC.

The chain carries TRBV6-5 and TRBJ2-2; no reliable D call. V was trimmed by 7 bases and J by 4 bases, leaving 16 bases between them. This CDR3 comprises 15 residues. Germline V CDR1 and CDR2: MNHEY, SVGAGI. CDR3 sequence reads: CASNSAALVTGELFF. CDR3 bases: TGTGCCAGCAACTCGGCAGCCTTGGTCACCGGGGAGCTGTTTTTT.

As concerns this clone: Distinct nucleotide sequences in the sample also encode this CDR3. The chain is built from TRBV25-1 and TRBJ1-1; D might be TRBD1 (6 bases). V was shortened by 7 bases and J by 4 bases, with 13 bases between the two germline ends. Per germline, CDR1 MGHDK and CDR2 SYGVNS. The CDR3 totals 13 residues. For the CDR3, the DNA is TGTGCCAGCAAGGGGGGTCGCGGCACTGAAGCTTTCTTT. Its translation: CASKGGRGTEAFF.

The chain couples TRBV7-9 to TRBJ2-7; TRBD1 or TRBD2 may be the D gene (5 bases each). In germline, CDR1 is SEHNR, CDR2 FQNEAQ (reference sequence). V gave up 5 bases and J gave up 6 bases, with 14 bases separating them. The CDR3 is 13 residues long. CDR3 loop: CASSPLVGTEQYF. DNA for the CDR3: TGTGCCAGCAGCCCTCTAGTGGGGACCGAGCAGTACTTC.

This clone was detected once. The CDR3 DNA is TGCGCCAGCAGCTGGGCGGACAGGGCCTCCGGAAACACCATATATTTT. Amino acid sequence: CASSWADRASGNTIYF. The V call is TRBV5-1, the J call TRBJ1-3; TRBD1 matches 8 bases. Per the germline V gene, CDR1 is SGHRS and CDR2 is YFSETQ. V dropped 3 bases and J dropped 4; count of bases not matched to a gene: 9. The CDR3 extends over 16 amino acids.

The chain carries TRBV6-6 and TRBJ1-6; 10 bases map to TRBD1. V lost 2 bases, J lost 10 bases, and 5 bases stayed unmatched. The germline V gene has CDR1 MNHNY and CDR2 SVGAGI (reference sequence). The CDR3 is 15 amino acids. This CDR3 reads CASSYGTGEGSPLHF. The CDR3 DNA reads TGTGCCAGCAGTTACGGGACAGGGGAAGGATCACCCCTCCACTTT.

The chain carries TRBV19 and TRBJ1-1, with D perhaps matching TRBD1 (6 bases). The CDR3 consists of 15 residues. The germline gives CDR1 LNHDA, CDR2 SQIVND (reference sequence). The ends were cut back, 3 bases at V and 6 bases at J, with 17 bases in the middle. The CDR3 coding sequence is TGTGCCAGTAGTATCCAAGGACAGTCTGGGGCTGAAGCTTTCTTT. Amino acid sequence: CASSIQGQSGAEAFF.

The V and J genes are TRBV5-1 and TRBJ2-7; no reliable D call. Trimming stripped 0 bases from V and 2 bases from J, with 9 bases between. CDR3 size: 14 residues. Per the germline V gene, CDR1 is SGHRS and CDR2 is YFSETQ. The CDR3 loop is CASSLVSNTYEQYF. CDR3 DNA sequence: TGCGCCAGCAGCTTGGTGTCAAATACCTACGAGCAGTACTTC.

This clone appeared once. V and J are TRBV2 and TRBJ2-1; 8 bases are a match to TRBD2. Germline loops: CDR1 SNHLY, CDR2 FYNNEI. V shed 7 bases, J shed 5 bases, and the junction held 13 bases outside the gene matches. The CDR3 loop spans 16 amino acids. The CDR3 nucleotides read TGTGCCAGCATCGTAGGGCAGCGGGAGTTGGACAATGAGCAGTTCTTC. Protein: CASIVGQRELDNEQFF. The whole variable domain, filled in from reference TRBV2 and TRBJ2-1, reads EPEVTQTPSHQVTQMGQEVILRCVPISNHLYFYWYRQILGQKVEFLVSFYNNEISEKSEIFDDQFSVERPDGSNFTLKIRSTKLEDSAMYFCASIVGQRELDNEQFFGPGTRLTVL.

Concerning this clone itself: The sample holds other DNA sequences that translate to the same CDR3. The chain joins TRBV18 to TRBJ2-5, with 7 bases matching TRBD2. The V segment lost 1 base and the J segment 2 bases; nucleotides outside the gene matches: 4. The CDR3 length is 15 residues. Per the germline V gene, CDR1 is KGHSH and CDR2 is LQKENI. The DNA of the CDR3 is TGTGCCAGCTCACCACTAGCGGGTTCTCAAGAGACCCAGTACTTC. Translated, it gives CASSPLAGSQETQYF.

This sequence joins TRBV7-2 and TRBJ1-2; 7 bases are a match to TRBD1. This CDR3 comprises 15 residues. Germline V lookup: CDR1 SGHTA, CDR2 FQGNSA. Germline trimming cut 5 bases from V and 6 bases from J; bases unmatched to any gene: 12. The CDR3 DNA follows: TGTGCCAGCAGCACCAGACAGGGAGTAGTCGATGGCTACACCTTC. Translation: CASSTRQGVVDGYTF.

This rearrangement joins TRBV7-9 to TRBJ1-1, with 7 nucleotides matching TRBD1. This CDR3 is built from 18 residues. The germline V gene has CDR1 SEHNR and CDR2 FQNEAQ (reference sequence). With V trimmed by 1 base and J by 1 base, 12 bases remained unmatched. CDR3 loop: CASSLVQGGGRRNTEAFF. CDR3 DNA: TGTGCCAGCAGCTTAGTTCAGGGGGGCGGCCGACGGAACACTGAAGCTTTCTTT.

As DNA, the CDR3 is TGTGCCAGCAGCACTACGGGCAAACTGTTTTTT. It translates to CASSTTGKLFF. The genes are TRBV28 and TRBJ1-4; D gene uncertain. The CDR3 loop spans 11 amino acids. V lost 6 bases to trimming and J lost 11 bases, with 10 bases between them. Per germline, CDR1 MDHEN and CDR2 SYDVKM.

The V gene is TRBV28, the J gene TRBJ2-7; 9 bases agree with TRBD1. This CDR3 is built from 14 residues. Germline CDR1 is MDHEN and CDR2 is SYDVKM. V dropped 7 bases and J dropped 2; count of bases not matched to a gene: 6. CDR3 region: CASTRDRVAYEQYF. DNA of the CDR3: TGTGCCAGCACCCGGGACAGGGTAGCCTACGAGCAGTACTTC.

This clone was seen a single time. Additional DNA sequences in this sample encode the identical CDR3. The V call is TRBV5-1, the J call TRBJ2-7; D may be TRBD1 or TRBD2 (6 bases each). CDR1 and CDR2 from the germline V gene are SGHRS and YFSETQ. The CDR3 extends over 15 amino acids. Trimming shortened V by 4 bases and J by 2 bases, and 16 bases separated the two germline ends. The DNA for the CDR3 is TGCGCCAGCAGCCTGGGGGGAAGGGGGACCTACGAGCAGTACTTC. Its protein product is CASSLGGRGTYEQYF.